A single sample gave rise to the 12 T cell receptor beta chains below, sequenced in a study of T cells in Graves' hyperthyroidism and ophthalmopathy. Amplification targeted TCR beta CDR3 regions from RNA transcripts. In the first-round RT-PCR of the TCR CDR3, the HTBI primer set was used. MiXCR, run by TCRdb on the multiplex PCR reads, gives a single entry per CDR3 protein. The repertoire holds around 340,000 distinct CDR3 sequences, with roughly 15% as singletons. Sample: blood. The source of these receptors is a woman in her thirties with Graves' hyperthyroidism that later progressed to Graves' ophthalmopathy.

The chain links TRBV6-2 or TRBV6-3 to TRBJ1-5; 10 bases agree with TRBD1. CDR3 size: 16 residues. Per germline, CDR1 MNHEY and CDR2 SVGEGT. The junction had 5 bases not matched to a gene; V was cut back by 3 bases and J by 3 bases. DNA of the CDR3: TGTGCCAGCAGTTATTGGGACAGGGGATCCAATCAGCCCCAGCATTTT. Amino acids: CASSYWDRGSNQPQHF.

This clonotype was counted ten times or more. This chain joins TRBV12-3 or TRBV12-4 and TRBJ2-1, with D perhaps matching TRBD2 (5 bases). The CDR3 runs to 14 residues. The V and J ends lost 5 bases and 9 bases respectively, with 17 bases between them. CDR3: CASSPDQTRGEQFF. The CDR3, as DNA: TGTGCCAGCAGTCCGGACCAAACTAGAGGTGAGCAGTTCTTC.

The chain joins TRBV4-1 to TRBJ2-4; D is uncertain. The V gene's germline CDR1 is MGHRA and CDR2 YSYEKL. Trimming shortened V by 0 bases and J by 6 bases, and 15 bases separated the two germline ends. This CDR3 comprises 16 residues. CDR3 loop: CASSQELGQVLNIQYF. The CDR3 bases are TGCGCCAGCAGCCAAGAACTTGGTCAGGTGTTAAACATTCAGTACTTC.

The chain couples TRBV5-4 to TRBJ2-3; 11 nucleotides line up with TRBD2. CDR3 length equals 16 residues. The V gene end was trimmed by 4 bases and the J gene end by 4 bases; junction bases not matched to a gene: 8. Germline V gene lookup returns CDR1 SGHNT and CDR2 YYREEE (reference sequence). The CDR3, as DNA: TGTGCCAGCAGCCCGGAACTAGCGGGAGCCCCAGATACGCAGTATTTT. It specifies CASSPELAGAPDTQYF.

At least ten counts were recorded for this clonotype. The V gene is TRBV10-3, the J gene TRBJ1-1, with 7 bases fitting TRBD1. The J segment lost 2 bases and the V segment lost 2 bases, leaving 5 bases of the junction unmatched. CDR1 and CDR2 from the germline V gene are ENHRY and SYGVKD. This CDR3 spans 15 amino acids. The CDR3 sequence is CAISEGQVFNTEAFF. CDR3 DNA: TGTGCCATCAGTGAGGGACAGGTTTTTAACACTGAAGCTTTCTTT.

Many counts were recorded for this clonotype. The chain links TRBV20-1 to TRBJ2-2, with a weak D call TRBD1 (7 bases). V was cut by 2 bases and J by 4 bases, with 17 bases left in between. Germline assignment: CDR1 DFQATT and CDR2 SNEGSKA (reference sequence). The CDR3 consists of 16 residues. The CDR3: CSARRAGQQFTGELFF. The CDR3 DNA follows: TGCAGTGCTAGAAGGGCGGGACAGCAATTCACCGGGGAGCTGTTTTTT.

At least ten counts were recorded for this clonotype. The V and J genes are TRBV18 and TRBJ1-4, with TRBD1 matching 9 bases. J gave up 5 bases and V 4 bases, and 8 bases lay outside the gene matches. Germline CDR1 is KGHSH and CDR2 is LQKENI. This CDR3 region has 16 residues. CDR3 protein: CASSRTPGQGNEKLFF. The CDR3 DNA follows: TGTGCCAGCTCACGAACCCCGGGACAGGGAAATGAAAAACTGTTTTTT.

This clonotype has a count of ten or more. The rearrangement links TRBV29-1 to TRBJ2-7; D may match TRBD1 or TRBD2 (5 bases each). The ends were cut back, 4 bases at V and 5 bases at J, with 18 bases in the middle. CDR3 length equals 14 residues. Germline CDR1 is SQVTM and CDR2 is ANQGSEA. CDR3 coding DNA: TGCAGCGTTGCTGGGACCCCCGAACATGACGAGCAGTACTTC. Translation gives CSVAGTPEHDEQYF.

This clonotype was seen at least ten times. CDR3: CASSLVVGTNYGYTF. In nucleotides, the CDR3 is TGTGCCAGCAGCTTAGTAGTTGGGACTAACTATGGCTACACCTTC. This chain joins TRBV7-8 and TRBJ1-2; D call uncertain. The CDR3 has 15 amino acids. The V gene's germline CDR1 is SGHVS and CDR2 FQNEAQ. V lost 1 base and J 0 bases, leaving 9 bases between the germline ends.

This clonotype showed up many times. Here the CDR3 reads CASSQDSPSTDRARETQYF. In DNA form, the CDR3 reads TGTGCCAGCAGCCAAGATTCCCCCTCCACGGACAGGGCGAGAGAGACCCAGTACTTC. This chain joins TRBV14 and TRBJ2-5; 8 positions match TRBD1. The J segment lost 4 bases and the V segment lost 0 bases, leaving 16 bases of the junction unmatched. The CDR3 loop spans 19 amino acids. Germline V CDR1 and CDR2: SGHDN, FVKESK.

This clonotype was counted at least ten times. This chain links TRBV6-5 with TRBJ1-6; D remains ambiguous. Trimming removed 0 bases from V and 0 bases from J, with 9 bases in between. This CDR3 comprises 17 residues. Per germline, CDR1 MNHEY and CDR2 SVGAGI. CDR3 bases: TGTGCCAGCAGTTACTCCGCTTCGAGCTCCTATAATTCACCCCTCCACTTT. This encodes CASSYSASSSYNSPLHF.

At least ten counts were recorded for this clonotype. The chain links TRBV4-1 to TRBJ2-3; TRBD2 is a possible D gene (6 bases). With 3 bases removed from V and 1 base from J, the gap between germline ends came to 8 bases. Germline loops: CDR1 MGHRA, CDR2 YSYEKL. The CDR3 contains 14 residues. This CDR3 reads CASSQWGGTDTQYF. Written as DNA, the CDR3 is TGCGCCAGCAGCCAGTGGGGGGGCACAGATACGCAGTATTTT.